This T cell receptor (beta chain) was recovered during a study of T cells in tumors after PD-1 blockade. Across the study: No patient had prior checkpoint blockade, systemic immunosuppression, or radiotherapy within 4 weeks.

Only a few counts were recorded for this clone. Its antigen is unknown. Method: immunoSEQ multiplex PCR; TCRdb's copy keeps in-frame clones and lacks some. The sample shows tens of thousands of clones, 73% of them seen only once. Notes on the study in general: Around two fifths of tumor TCR clonotypes were also found in blood.

The CDR3 consists of 16 residues. Trimming took 3 bases from V and 4 from J, leaving 16 bases between them. In germline, CDR1 is LGHNA, CDR2 YSLEER. Input was about 616 ng to 6,500 ng of genomic DNA from tumor or blood. This clonotype originated in a human donor with basal cell carcinoma. The starting material was PBMCs, obtained after anti-PD-1 treatment. The chain has TRBV4-3 and TRBJ1-5, with D perhaps matching TRBD1 (5 bases). CDR3 sequence (DNA): TGCGCCAGCAGCCAGTCTCTCGGGCAGGGTAATCAGCCCCAGCATTTT. Its translation is CASSQSLGQGNQPQHF.